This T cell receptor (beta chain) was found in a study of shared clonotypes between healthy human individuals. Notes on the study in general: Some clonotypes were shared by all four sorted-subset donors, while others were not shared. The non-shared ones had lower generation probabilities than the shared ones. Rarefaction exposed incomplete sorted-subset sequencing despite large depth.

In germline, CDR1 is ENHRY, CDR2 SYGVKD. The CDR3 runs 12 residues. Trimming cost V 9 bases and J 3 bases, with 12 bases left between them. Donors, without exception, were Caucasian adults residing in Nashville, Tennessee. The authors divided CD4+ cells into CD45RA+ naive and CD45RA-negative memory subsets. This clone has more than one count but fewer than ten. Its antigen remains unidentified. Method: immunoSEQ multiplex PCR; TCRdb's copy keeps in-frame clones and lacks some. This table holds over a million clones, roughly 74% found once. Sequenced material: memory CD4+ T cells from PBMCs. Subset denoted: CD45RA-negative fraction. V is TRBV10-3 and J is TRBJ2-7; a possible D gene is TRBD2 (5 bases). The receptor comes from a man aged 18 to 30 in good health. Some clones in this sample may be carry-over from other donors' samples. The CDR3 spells CAIGLLNYEQYF. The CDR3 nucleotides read TGTGCCATTGGACTTCTAAACTACGAGCAGTACTTC.